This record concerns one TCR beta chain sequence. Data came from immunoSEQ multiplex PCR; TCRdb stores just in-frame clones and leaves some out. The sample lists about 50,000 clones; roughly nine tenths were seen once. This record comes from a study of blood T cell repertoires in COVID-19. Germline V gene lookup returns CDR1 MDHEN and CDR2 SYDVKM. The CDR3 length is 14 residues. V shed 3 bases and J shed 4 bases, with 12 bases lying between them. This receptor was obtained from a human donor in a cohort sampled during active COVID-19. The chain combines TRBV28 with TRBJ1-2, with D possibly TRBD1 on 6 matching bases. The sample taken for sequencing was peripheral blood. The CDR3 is CASSLGGRVYGYTF. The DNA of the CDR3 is TGTGCCAGCAGTTTGGGGGGGCGCGTCTATGGCTACACCTTC.